This T cell receptor (beta chain) is drawn from a study of blood T cell repertoires in COVID-19. Looking at the study overall: Whether acute or convalescent, the COVID-19 samples came from the United States, Italy and Spain. PBMCs, B-cell-depleted T cells, or T cells were the source of the cDNA or gDNA that made up the material.

Patients at the Seattle site were enrolled during active infection and followed longitudinally. CDR1 and CDR2 (germline): LNHDA, SQIVND (reference sequence). Trimming shortened V by 3 bases and J by 7 bases, and 13 bases separated the two germline ends. The CDR3 runs to 13 residues. In the original processing: For nucleated cells, counts were estimated from reference gene primer amplification. The table came from immunoSEQ multiplex PCR; TCRdb's copy has only in-frame clones and leaves some out. That table is the source of V, J and clone size, and D and trimming were worked out from the DNA. Counted here are 65,000 to 90,000 clones, 75% to 80% occurring once; the ten biggest clones make up 2% to 2.5%.

The TCR was taken from an older man with COVID-19, enrolled during active disease. The chain combines TRBV19 with TRBJ2-7; D is perhaps TRBD2 (6 bases). Material: peripheral blood. As DNA, the CDR3 is TGTGCCAGTAGTATGGGCCATGGGGGGGAGCAGTACTTC. Protein sequence: CASSMGHGGEQYF.